The source of this T cell receptor (beta chain) is a study of OX40 agonist ivuxolimab in advanced cancers. This clone was detected only a few times. Profiling relied on immunoSEQ multiplex PCR, and the TCRdb table lists in-frame clones only, not all of them. The table includes tens of thousands of clones, roughly 89% detected once. CDR1 and CDR2 (germline): WSHSY, SAAADI. The J segment lost 4 bases and the V segment lost 6 bases, leaving 7 bases of the junction unmatched. CDR3 size: 14 residues. Sequencing used CD4+ or CD8+ T cells sorted from blood, obtained in a trial of the OX40 agonist ivuxolimab. V and J are TRBV10-2 and TRBJ2-7; TRBD1 aligns across 9 bases. The receptor was isolated from an adult with an advanced solid tumor such as melanoma, head and neck, liver or kidney cancer. CDR3 amino acids: CASSRDRVGYEQYF. CDR3 DNA: TGCGCCAGCAGCCGGGACAGGGTGGGGTACGAGCAGTACTTC.